Below, 14 T cell receptor beta chains from the same sample are listed, as sequenced in a study of blood T cell repertoires in COVID-19 (dated by TCRdb to 2018 to 2021). The library was made by the immunoSEQ multiplex PCR assay. TCRdb's version of the immuneACCESS table is confined to in-frame rearrangements and falls short of the full clone set. An unresolved V gene accounts for under half of the shortfall where checked; the remainder is of unknown origin. The sample data list about half a million clones, and roughly 85% of these were observed just once. The ten largest clones capture 3% to 3.5% of the sample. Material for sequencing was peripheral blood. The receptors shown here come from a human donor in a cohort sampled during active COVID-19.

The count of this clone is one. The chain links TRBV29-1 to TRBJ1-4, with 8 bases aligning to TRBD1. V lost 6 bases, J lost 7 bases, and 4 bases stayed unmatched. This CDR3 comprises 12 residues. Looked up from germline, CDR1 is SQVTM and CDR2 is ANQGSEA. CDR3: CSVDRGGEKLFF. The CDR3, as DNA: TGCAGCGTAGACAGGGGTGGTGAAAAACTGTTTTTT.

This chain connects TRBV30 to TRBJ1-3; D perhaps matches TRBD1 (5 bases). There are 15 residues in the CDR3. The V gene lost 4 bases and the J gene lost 0 bases, with 13 bases spanning the gap. Germline V gene lookup returns CDR1 GTSNPN and CDR2 SVGIG (reference sequence). Here the CDR3 reads CAWTGKGYSGNTIYF. The CDR3 DNA reads as TGTGCCTGGACAGGGAAGGGCTACTCTGGAAACACCATATATTTT. The entire variable domain, with the rest obtained from reference TRBV30 and TRBJ1-3, is as follows: SQTIHQWPATLVQPVGSPLSLECTVEGTSNPNLYWYRQAAGRGLQLLFYSVGIGQISSEVPQNLSASRPQDRQFILSSKKLLLSDSGFYLCAWTGKGYSGNTIYFGEGSWLTVV.

In this sample, this clone turned up once. This chain uses TRBV9 with TRBJ2-2; tentatively, D is TRBD2 (6 bases). V shed 4 bases and J shed 6 bases, with 10 bases lying between them. Per germline, CDR1 SGDLS and CDR2 YYNGEE. The CDR3 is made up of 13 amino acids. The DNA for the CDR3 is TGTGCCAGCAGCCCATGGGGGGCCGGGGAGCTGTTTTTT. As protein: CASSPWGAGELFF.

The CDR3 spells CASSEGTGGAYGYTF. The CDR3 region has the DNA TGCGCCAGCAGCGAGGGGACAGGAGGGGCCTATGGCTACACCTTC. This chain joins TRBV5-1 and TRBJ1-2; 8 nucleotides align to TRBD1. Losses at the gene ends were 4 bases for V and 4 bases for J; bases not matched to a gene: 9. CDR1 and CDR2 from the germline V gene are SGHRS and YFSETQ. The CDR3 sequence is 15 residues long. The whole variable domain, filled in from reference TRBV5-1 and TRBJ1-2, reads KAGVTQTPRYLIKTRGQQVTLSCSPISGHRSVSWYQQTPGQGLQFLFEYFSETQRNKGNFPGRFSGRQFSNSRSEMNVSTLELGDSALYLCASSEGTGGAYGYTFGSGTRLTVV.

The chain uses TRBV28 and TRBJ2-3; 8 bases align to TRBD1. The germline V gene encodes CDR1 MDHEN and CDR2 SYDVKM. V shed 8 bases, J shed 6 bases, and the junction held 13 bases outside the gene matches. The CDR3 extends over 15 amino acids. The CDR3 loop is CASRSSAGGKDTQYF. The DNA for the CDR3 is TGTGCCAGCCGTTCTTCGGCAGGGGGCAAGGATACGCAGTATTTT. Supplemented by reference TRBV28 and TRBJ2-3, the full variable domain reads DVKVTQSSRYLVKRTGEKVFLECVQDMDHENMFWYRQDPGLGLRLIYFSYDVKMKEKGDIPEGYSVSREKKERFSLILESASTNQTSMYLCASRSSAGGKDTQYFGPGTRLTVL.

The chain combines TRBV3-1 (or the pseudogene TRBV3-2) with TRBJ2-5; TRBD2 is a possible D gene (6 bases). The germline V gene encodes CDR1 LGHDT and CDR2 YNNKEL (reference sequence). The CDR3 contains 17 residues. The V end lost 1 base, the J end lost 4 bases, and 19 bases lay between the germline ends. CDR3 nucleotide sequence: TGTGCCAGCAGCCAAGTAGGCGACCTAGCAGCGGGAGAGACCCAGTACTTC. Encoded protein: CASSQVGDLAAGETQYF.

The chain links TRBV28 to TRBJ1-2; 7 bases match TRBD1. Germline CDR1 and CDR2: MDHEN and SYDVKM. The ends lost 6 bases at V and 2 bases at J; junction bases unmatched: 0. This CDR3 comprises 12 residues. CDR3 in amino acids: CASRTGNYGYTF. CDR3 in DNA: TGTGCCAGCAGGACAGGGAACTATGGCTACACCTTC.

The genes are TRBV30 and TRBJ1-5; 9 bases match TRBD1. Germline assignment: CDR1 GTSNPN and CDR2 SVGIG (reference sequence). The J segment lost 2 bases and the V segment lost 2 bases, leaving 10 bases of the junction unmatched. The CDR3 covers 17 residues. As DNA, the CDR3 is TGTGCCTGGAGTAATACAGGGGGCCCCTATGGCAATCAGCCCCAGCATTTT. Translation: CAWSNTGGPYGNQPQHF.

This sequence joins TRBV28 and TRBJ1-5, with 7 bases fitting TRBD1. Germline CDR1 reads MDHEN; CDR2 reads SYDVKM. CDR3 length: 14 residues. Unmatched junction bases numbered 5, after V lost 3 bases and J lost 6 bases. The CDR3 is CASSLVGDSQPQHF. The CDR3 nucleotides are TGTGCCAGCAGTTTGGTAGGGGACAGTCAGCCCCAGCATTTT.

The chain is built from TRBV30 and TRBJ1-5; no clear D gene. Germline values: CDR1 GTSNPN, CDR2 SVGIG (reference sequence). Trimming left V 2 bases short and J 4 bases short, with 12 bases between. CDR3 length: 14 residues. This CDR3 is CAWSNDGRNQPQHF. DNA for the CDR3: TGTGCCTGGAGTAACGACGGGAGAAATCAGCCCCAGCATTTT.

This clone was observed once. V gene TRBV28 combines with J gene TRBJ1-2; no definite D call. This CDR3 has 14 amino acids. From germline, CDR1 is MDHEN and CDR2 SYDVKM. The V end was cut by 3 bases, the J end by 5 bases, with 13 bases between. The CDR3 protein is CASSFGNGVYGYTF. DNA for the CDR3: TGTGCCAGCAGTTTTGGCAACGGGGTTTATGGCTACACCTTC.

This clone was counted a single time. The J gene is TRBJ1-2, the V gene TRBV5-4, with a tentative D call TRBD1 (6 bases). V lost 4 bases to trimming and J lost 8 bases, with 18 bases between them. Germline V CDR1 and CDR2: SGHNT, YYREEE (reference sequence). The CDR3 is 14 residues long. In DNA form, the CDR3 reads TGTGCCAGCAGCCCTCAGGTTGAGGGGGAAGGCTACACCTTC. Its protein product is CASSPQVEGEGYTF.

This sequence joins TRBV24-1 and TRBJ2-1, with 7 bases fitting TRBD1. Germline CDR1 reads KGHDR; CDR2 reads SFDVKD. There are 13 residues in the CDR3. With 1 base clipped from V and 9 bases from J, the junction kept 2 bases outside the gene matches. In DNA form, the CDR3 reads TGTGCCACCAGTGATTTACAGGGGCGTGAGCAGTTCTTC. Its protein is CATSDLQGREQFF.

The chain carries TRBV18 and TRBJ1-4; no firm D call. This CDR3 has 14 amino acids. Germline CDR1 KGHSH, CDR2 LQKENI. The V gene lost 3 bases and the J gene lost 0 bases, with 5 bases spanning the gap. The CDR3 DNA reads as TGTGCCAGCTCACCCTCAGCAACTAATGAAAAACTGTTTTTT. It is translated as CASSPSATNEKLFF.